This TCR beta chain is drawn from a study of synovial regulatory T cells in juvenile arthritis (dated by TCRdb to between 2015 and 2017). For the study in its entirety: Of the sequenced patients, three were therapy-naive, one was treated with methotrexate plus infliximab, roughly six were treated with methotrexate, and one lacked treatment information. Effector T cell subsets were also sequenced in the study cohort for comparisons, but only blood and synovial fluid Treg cells are covered by the Treg dataset alone. Treg and Teff subsets from approximately ten JIA patients with active disease were included in the TCR repertoire comparisons. The study compared TCRbeta CDR3 repertoires of blood iaTreg cells, other blood Treg cells and synovial fluid Treg cells from matched patient samples.

Library preparation was by the immunoSEQ multiplex PCR assay. Adaptive Biotechnologies carried out the TCRbeta CDR3 sequencing. On the study's bioinformatics: Repertoire similarity used the Chao-modified Jaccard index and median clonotype overlap from 200 random subsamples at equal sample size. The similarity analyses were run on either productive nucleotide sequences or amino acid sequences translated in silico. Repertoires were compared using hierarchical clustering with single linkage and t-SNE, both based on Chao-modified Jaccard distances. Repertoire diversity was quantified with the Renyi index, after sample size normalisation, across a range of alpha values. The immuneACCESS repertoire file appears here via TCRdb, limited to in-frame rearrangements. These files lack a portion of the clones; in checked studies, under half of the deficit traces to unresolved V genes, and the cause of the others is not known. For V, J and clone size, that table is used; D and trimming come from the DNA. The sample table on file contains 7,500 to 10,000 clones. Clones ranked in the top ten supply 0.71% of the sample.

The paper as a whole reports these results and caveats: Compared with other blood Treg cells, blood iaTreg cells had lower TCR diversity, a finding consistent with antigen-driven expansion. Across patients, iaTreg TCR repertoires were largely private, and these iaTreg repertoires partially overlapped with synovial Teff and blood CPL repertoires. Synovial Treg cells shared more CDR3 sequences with iaTreg cells than with other blood Treg cells, and Chao-Jaccard similarity confirmed that synovial Treg cells were more closely related to iaTreg cells.

TCR repertoires were obtained from roughly eleven juvenile idiopathic arthritis patients with active disease who had not reached inactive disease, of whom 3 were polyarticular and 8 were oligoarticular. The median age of the TCR-sequenced patients was 9.5 to 15 years (range about 2.1-22.9), and their median disease duration was approximately seven years (range 0.2-19.1). The samples used for TCR repertoire analysis were collected at two centres in Italy. Peripheral blood mononuclear cells were separated using a Histopaque-1077 density gradient and frozen in about 90% FCS with about 10% DMSO. Regarding this clone: Its recognized antigen is unknown.

The germline V gene sets CDR1 to ENHRY and CDR2 to SYGVKD. The CDR3 runs 12 amino acids, cysteine and phenylalanine included. No coding sequence is recorded. The sequenced material came from Treg cells from blood. What this sample's cell subset or site label stands for: remaining (HLA-DR-negative) circulating blood Treg cells. The sequence was collected from a donor aged 2-35 years with juvenile idiopathic arthritis. The sequence is built from TRBV10-3 and TRBJ1-2. The CDR3 reads as follows: CAISWTDYGYTF.